The 23 T cell receptor beta chains presented below share a single source sample, sequenced in a study of blood T cell repertoires in COVID-19. Produced via immunoSEQ multiplex PCR; TCRdb's table is partial and in-frame only. The data show around 140,000 clones, with about 89% seen just once and approximately 10% held by the top ten. Material for sequencing was PBMCs or T cells enriched from blood (not recorded which). The source is a man in his 60s who had recovered from COVID-19.

V gene TRBV5-1 combines with J gene TRBJ1-3; 7 bases map to TRBD1. With V trimmed by 5 bases and J by 2 bases, 4 bases remained unmatched. This CDR3 is 14 amino acids long. In germline, CDR1 is SGHRS, CDR2 YFSETQ. The CDR3 DNA follows: TGCGCCAGCAGGACGGGACAGCCTGGAAACACCATATATTTT. This gives the protein CASRTGQPGNTIYF.

The chain joins TRBV2 to TRBJ1-3; 7 bases are a match to TRBD1. The J segment lost 8 bases and the V segment lost 8 bases, leaving 9 bases of the junction unmatched. This CDR3 spans 13 amino acids. In germline, CDR1 is SNHLY, CDR2 FYNNEI. This chain's CDR3 is CASWGQILDTIYF. The CDR3 DNA follows: TGTGCCAGCTGGGGACAGATTCTGGACACCATATATTTT.

V usage is TRBV30 and J usage is TRBJ1-5; tentatively, D is TRBD1 (5 bases). V was trimmed by 0 bases and J by 5 bases, leaving 11 bases between them. Germline-derived CDR1 and CDR2 are GTSNPN and SVGIG (reference sequence). The CDR3 length is 14 residues. The CDR3 nucleotides are TGTGCCTGGAGTGTCGGGGGGAGCCATCAGCCCCAGCATTTT. As protein: CAWSVGGSHQPQHF.

The chain links TRBV3-1 (or the pseudogene TRBV3-2) to TRBJ1-4; D remains ambiguous. Germline V CDR1 and CDR2: LGHDT, YNNKEL (reference sequence). The CDR3 loop spans 14 amino acids. Trimming pared 4 bases from V and 8 bases from J, leaving 14 bases between. CDR3 DNA: TGTGCCAGCAGCCCGATTAGCTTAGAGGAAAAACTGTTTTTT. Amino acids: CASSPISLEEKLFF.

For the CDR3, the DNA is TGTGCCAGCAGTGCGCGACAGGCAATATACAATGAGCAGTTCTTC. This encodes CASSARQAIYNEQFF. This sequence joins TRBV6-6 and TRBJ2-1, with D possibly matching TRBD1 (6 bases). The CDR3 extends over 15 amino acids. V was pared by 5 bases and J by 4 bases, with 15 bases between. Germline loops: CDR1 MNHNY, CDR2 SVGAGI (reference sequence).

The gene calls are TRBV6-5 and TRBJ1-1, with 8 bases identical to TRBD1. In germline, CDR1 is MNHEY, CDR2 SVGAGI. V lost 7 bases to trimming and J lost 5 bases; unmatched junction nucleotides: 6. CDR3 length equals 13 residues. The CDR3 bases are TGTGCCAGCAACACATACAGGGGGACTGAAGCTTTCTTT. As protein: CASNTYRGTEAFF.

V is TRBV14 and J is TRBJ1-2, with a tentative D call TRBD1 (6 bases). Per germline, CDR1 SGHDN and CDR2 FVKESK. Between the trimmed V and J ends, which lost 1 base and 2 bases, there was a span of 11 bases. The CDR3 totals 15 residues. The CDR3 region has the DNA TGTGCCAGCAGCCAAGGCAGAGGGGGAAACTATGGCTACACCTTC. It encodes CASSQGRGGNYGYTF.

The CDR3: CATTDIPTNEKLFF. CDR3 bases: TGTGCCACCACGGACATTCCAACTAATGAAAAACTGTTTTTT. The chain employs TRBV6-5 and TRBJ1-4, with TRBD1 as a possible D gene (5 bases). V was clipped by 10 bases and J by 0 bases, with 12 bases between them. CDR3 length: 14 amino acids. Per germline, CDR1 MNHEY and CDR2 SVGAGI.

This clone was seen a handful of times. The genes are TRBV2 and TRBJ1-2, with unresolved D. The CDR3 sequence is 12 residues long. CDR1 and CDR2 (germline): SNHLY, FYNNEI. V was shortened by 5 bases and J by 5 bases, with 9 bases between the two germline ends. CDR3 DNA: TGTGCCAGCAGTAGAAACAAGTATGGCTACACCTTC. Amino acid sequence: CASSRNKYGYTF.

The chain has TRBV2 and TRBJ2-7, with 7 nucleotides matching TRBD1. Germline V lookup: CDR1 SNHLY, CDR2 FYNNEI. CDR3 length equals 10 residues. Trimming removed 4 bases from V and 12 bases from J; junction bases left unmatched: 3. The CDR3 is CASSATGRYF. The CDR3 DNA follows: TGTGCCAGCAGTGCGACAGGGAGGTACTTC. Supplemented by reference TRBV2 and TRBJ2-7, the full variable domain reads EPEVTQTPSHQVTQMGQEVILRCVPISNHLYFYWYRQILGQKVEFLVSFYNNEISEKSEIFDDQFSVERPDGSNFTLKIRSTKLEDSAMYFCASSATGRYFGPGTRLTVT.

This chain connects TRBV20-1 to TRBJ2-5, with 13 bases matching TRBD2. The V gene's germline CDR1 is DFQATT and CDR2 SNEGSKA (reference sequence). This CDR3 is built from 15 residues. V shed 3 bases, J shed 9 bases, and the junction held 10 bases outside the gene matches. CDR3 protein: CSASQGLAGNYAQYF. The CDR3 DNA reads as TGCAGTGCTAGTCAGGGACTAGCGGGGAATTACGCCCAGTACTTC.

The rearrangement joins TRBV6-5 to TRBJ1-4, with TRBD1 as a possible D gene (5 bases). Trimming took off 6 bases at V and 0 bases at J, with 11 bases between the two ends. The CDR3 runs 15 residues. CDR1 MNHEY and CDR2 SVGAGI come from the germline V gene. The CDR3 sequence is CASRPQGATNEKLFF. In DNA, the CDR3 is TGTGCCAGCAGGCCCCAGGGTGCAACTAATGAAAAACTGTTTTTT.

This clone was seen a single time. The chain combines TRBV11-2 with TRBJ1-1; D unclear. Per the germline V gene, CDR1 is SGHAT and CDR2 is FQNNGV. There are 13 residues in the CDR3. V was clipped by 7 bases and J by 0 bases, with 9 bases between them. CDR3 in DNA: TGTGCCAGCACCCACGGGATGAACACTGAAGCTTTCTTT. Translation gives CASTHGMNTEAFF.

The chain links TRBV28 to TRBJ1-1; D is ambiguous. CDR3 length: 13 residues. Germline V CDR1 and CDR2: MDHEN, SYDVKM. V gave up 4 bases and J gave up 10 bases, with 16 bases separating them. In nucleotides, the CDR3 is TGTGCCAGCAGTTCCCTCAATGTTAGAGGAGCTTTCTTT. Its protein is CASSSLNVRGAFF.

This chain joins TRBV2 and TRBJ2-7, with TRBD1 identical over 9 bases. With V trimmed by 6 bases and J by 4 bases, 4 bases remained unmatched. The CDR3 sequence is 13 residues long. Per germline, CDR1 SNHLY and CDR2 FYNNEI. In DNA form, the CDR3 reads TGTGCCAGCAGGACAGGGGGGGGTTACGAGCAGTACTTC. Translation gives CASRTGGGYEQYF.

This sequence joins TRBV28 and TRBJ1-2; TRBD1 matches at 9 bases. The CDR3 consists of 13 residues. Germline values: CDR1 MDHEN, CDR2 SYDVKM. Germline trimming cut 5 bases from V and 7 bases from J; bases unmatched to any gene: 5. The chain's CDR3 is CASSQQGASGYTF. The CDR3 coding sequence is TGTGCCAGCAGTCAACAGGGGGCGTCTGGCTACACCTTC.

The rearrangement uses TRBV10-3 and TRBJ2-2; tentative D call: TRBD1 (6 bases). The CDR3 is 16 amino acids. Trimming removed 4 bases at V and 5 bases at J, with 17 bases between. In germline, CDR1 is ENHRY, CDR2 SYGVKD. CDR3 nucleotides: TGTGCCATCAGTGCCCTCAGGGGCCGAGGGACCGGGGAGCTGTTTTTT. Translating gives CAISALRGRGTGELFF.

The V gene is TRBV28, the J gene TRBJ1-4; 8 bases fit TRBD1. The CDR3 totals 15 residues. Looked up from germline, CDR1 is MDHEN and CDR2 is SYDVKM. Trimming at V came to 3 bases and at J to 7 bases, leaving 7 bases not matched to a gene. The CDR3, as DNA: TGTGCCAGCAGTTTGGACTCAGGGGGCTGTGAAAAACTGTTTTTT. Translating it yields CASSLDSGGCEKLFF.

V usage is TRBV5-1 and J usage is TRBJ2-1, with D possibly matching TRBD2 (5 bases). Trimming took off 0 bases at V and 7 bases at J, with 11 bases between the two ends. The CDR3 covers 14 residues. CDR1 SGHRS and CDR2 YFSETQ come from the germline V gene. This chain's CDR3 is CASSLDPGYNEQFF. CDR3 nucleotide sequence: TGCGCCAGCAGCTTGGACCCGGGGTATAATGAGCAGTTCTTC.

The chain has TRBV5-5 and TRBJ1-1; 8 bases agree with TRBD1. There are 16 residues in the CDR3. V lost 1 base, J lost 1 base, and 6 bases stayed unmatched. Germline V gives CDR1 SGHKS, CDR2 YYEKEE (reference sequence). CDR3: CASSLWTGRRNTEAFF. CDR3 sequence (DNA): TGTGCCAGCAGCTTGTGGACAGGGCGGCGGAACACTGAAGCTTTCTTT.

V and J are TRBV19 and TRBJ1-5; a weak D match, TRBD1 (6 bases). CDR1 is LNHDA, CDR2 SQIVND, per germline (reference sequence). With 7 bases removed from V and 1 base from J, the gap between germline ends came to 14 bases. CDR3 length equals 15 residues. The CDR3: CASTSTGQSNQPQHF. CDR3 sequence (DNA): TGTGCCAGTACCTCGACAGGCCAAAGCAATCAGCCCCAGCATTTT.

The J gene is TRBJ1-1, the V gene TRBV19; D uncertain. V gave up 5 bases and J gave up 0 bases, with 16 bases separating them. The germline V gene encodes CDR1 LNHDA and CDR2 SQIVND (reference sequence). This CDR3 is built from 16 residues. CDR3 in DNA: TGTGCCAGTAGTCGAGGAAGCCCCCGATTGAACACTGAAGCTTTCTTT. Residues: CASSRGSPRLNTEAFF.

This chain links TRBV7-2 with TRBJ2-7, with unresolved D. Trimming pared 3 bases from V and 3 bases from J, leaving 3 bases between. Germline CDR1 reads SGHTA; CDR2 reads FQGNSA. This CDR3 has 11 residues. Written as DNA, the CDR3 is TGTGCCAGCAGCTTTTACTACGAGCAGTACTTC. It codes for CASSFYYEQYF. The full variable domain, in which reference TRBV7-2 and TRBJ2-7 provide the parts outside the CDR3, is GAGVSQSPSNKVTEKGKDVELRCDPISGHTALYWYRQSLGQGLEFLIYFQGNSAPDKSGLPSDRFSAERTGGSVSTLTIQRTQQEDSAVYLCASSFYYEQYFGPGTRLTVT.